These 30 T cell receptor beta chains share one sample of origin, sequenced in a study of TIL therapy for anti-PD-1-resistant metastatic lung cancer. This was the immunoSEQ v3 assay. Assay used: immunoSEQ multiplex PCR; TCRdb lists only in-frame clones, some missing. The data show about 50,000 clones, with about two thirds seen just once and 5.6% held by the top ten. As for time point: pre-treatment sample, taken before nivolumab and TIL therapy. The tumor samples were excised metastases, mostly pleural nodules or supraclavicular lymph nodes. The sequenced sample was tumor tissue, obtained at baseline. All receptors come from a person aged 25-80 years with non-small cell lung cancer.

The chain carries TRBV5-1 and TRBJ2-3; 10 nucleotides align to TRBD1. V lost 0 bases and J lost 1; bases outside the gene matches: 2. Germline loops: CDR1 SGHRS, CDR2 YFSETQ. CDR3 length: 16 amino acids. The CDR3 is CASSLEGTGGTDTQYF. CDR3 DNA: TGCGCCAGCAGCTTGGAGGGGACAGGGGGCACAGATACGCAGTATTTT.

The chain combines TRBV5-1 with TRBJ2-7; 9 bases are a match to TRBD1. The CDR3 covers 17 residues. The germline V gene has CDR1 SGHRS and CDR2 YFSETQ. J gave up 3 bases and V 4 bases, and 14 bases lay outside the gene matches. The CDR3 reads CASSPRGRDRVNYEQYF. In nucleotides, the CDR3 is TGCGCCAGCAGCCCTCGGGGGAGGGACAGGGTTAACTACGAGCAGTACTTC.

The chain couples TRBV11-2 to TRBJ1-6; D ambiguous. Between the trimmed V and J ends, which lost 1 base and 11 bases, there was a span of 12 bases. CDR1 and CDR2 (germline): SGHAT, FQNNGV. This CDR3 region has 14 residues. Here the CDR3 reads CASSLGGWGAPLHF. Written as DNA, the CDR3 is TGTGCCAGCAGCTTAGGGGGTTGGGGAGCACCCCTCCACTTT.

This clone was counted between two and nine times. CDR3 nucleotide sequence: TGTGCCAGCAGAGGGGACACTGAAGCTTTCTTT. Its protein is CASRGDTEAFF. The gene calls are TRBV6-5 and TRBJ1-1, with D possibly being TRBD1 (5 bases). Germline V CDR1 and CDR2: MNHEY, SVGAGI. This CDR3 has 11 residues. Trimming took off 6 bases at V and 3 bases at J, with 5 bases between the two ends.

The V and J genes are TRBV7-9 and TRBJ1-3, with D possibly being TRBD1 (5 bases). With 1 base removed from V and 0 bases from J, the gap between germline ends came to 10 bases. From germline, CDR1 is SEHNR and CDR2 FQNEAQ (reference sequence). The CDR3 spans 16 residues. CDR3 bases: TGTGCCAGCAGCTTAGAGGGGAGTTACTCTGGAAACACCATATATTTT. Its protein product is CASSLEGSYSGNTIYF.

The chain has TRBV7-2 and TRBJ2-7, with D perhaps TRBD2 (6 bases). CDR3 length: 14 amino acids. Germline values: CDR1 SGHTA, CDR2 FQGNSA. V lost 5 bases to trimming and J lost 3 bases, with 14 bases between them. This CDR3 reads CASSLSVGGYEQYF. The CDR3 nucleotides are TGTGCCAGCAGCCTTAGCGTGGGGGGCTACGAGCAGTACTTC.

The chain uses TRBV10-3 and TRBJ2-7; D is perhaps TRBD1 or TRBD2 (6 bases each). V gave up 0 bases and J gave up 8 bases, with 14 bases separating them. Germline loops: CDR1 ENHRY, CDR2 SYGVKD. The CDR3 is made up of 14 amino acids. The CDR3 DNA follows: TGTGCCATCAGTGAGTCTTATTCGGGGGCCCAGCAGTACTTC. It yields the protein CAISESYSGAQQYF.

The chain has TRBV20-1 and TRBJ2-3; a weak D match, TRBD1 (6 bases). With 7 bases removed from V and 3 bases from J, the gap between germline ends came to 8 bases. Germline V gene sequence: CDR1 DFQATT, CDR2 SNEGSKA (reference sequence). The CDR3 contains 11 residues. CDR3 sequence: CSGGRTDTQYF. In DNA, the CDR3 is TGCAGTGGGGGGCGGACAGATACGCAGTATTTT.

The CDR3 loop reads CARSLVQGTSPANYGYTF. DNA of the CDR3: TGTGCCAGAAGCTTGGTGCAGGGGACCTCCCCAGCTAACTATGGCTACACCTTC. The chain joins TRBV5-3 to TRBJ1-2, with D perhaps TRBD1 (6 bases). TRBV5-3 is an ORF, with its function uncertain. There are 18 residues in the CDR3. V lost 0 bases to trimming and J lost 0 bases, with 18 bases between them.

The V gene is TRBV30, the J gene TRBJ1-3; D is possibly TRBD1 (5 bases). Germline V gene lookup returns CDR1 GTSNPN and CDR2 SVGIG (reference sequence). CDR3 size: 14 residues. Trimming removed 2 bases at V and 10 bases at J, with 18 bases between. In DNA, the CDR3 is TGTGCCTGGAGTACCCCCGGGACGGTCGGGACCATATATTTT. It encodes CAWSTPGTVGTIYF.

The chain links TRBV27 to TRBJ2-6; maybe TRBD1 (5 bases). With 2 bases removed from V and 0 bases from J, the gap between germline ends came to 14 bases. There are 18 residues in the CDR3. From germline, CDR1 is MNHEY and CDR2 SMNVEV (reference sequence). The CDR3 DNA follows: TGTGCCAGCAGTTTACGTGGCAGGGTCAACTCTGGGGCCAACGTCCTGACTTTC. Translation gives CASSLRGRVNSGANVLTF.

This clone appeared a single time. The V gene is TRBV2, the J gene TRBJ2-1, with 8 bases identical to TRBD2. The V gene's germline CDR1 is SNHLY and CDR2 FYNNEI. V lost 5 bases and J lost 4; bases outside the gene matches: 13. The CDR3 has 17 residues. The CDR3 reads CASSPPGRGRGYNEQFF. CDR3 bases: TGTGCCAGCAGTCCCCCCGGGAGGGGGAGGGGATACAATGAGCAGTTCTTC.

On this clone: Germline is not matched at one junction end, which may reflect a read error. The chain recombines TRBV7-6 with TRBJ2-7; unclear D gene. Germline values: CDR1 SGHVS, CDR2 FNYEAQ. This CDR3 region has 13 residues. The CDR3 here is CVSSRPEGDEQYF. In DNA form, the CDR3 reads TGTGTCAGCAGTAGGCCCGAAGGCGACGAGCAGTACTTC.

The J gene is TRBJ1-4, the V gene TRBV28; weak D call: TRBD1 (6 bases). Germline loops: CDR1 MDHEN, CDR2 SYDVKM. The CDR3 runs to 13 residues. V lost 7 bases and J lost 5, with 11 bases in between. The CDR3 DNA reads TGTGCCAGCAAACAGGGTGGGAATGAAAAACTGTTTTTT. Translated, it gives CASKQGGNEKLFF.

The V and J genes are TRBV19 and TRBJ1-2, with D perhaps TRBD1 (5 bases). Germline lookup yields CDR1 LNHDA and CDR2 SQIVND (reference sequence). V lost 5 bases, J lost 4 bases, and 17 bases lay in between. The CDR3 runs 15 residues. The CDR3 sequence: CASSGRDQFGYGYTF. The CDR3 DNA reads TGTGCCAGTAGTGGAAGGGACCAGTTCGGCTATGGCTACACCTTC.

This clone has more than one count but fewer than ten. The chain employs TRBV6-5 and TRBJ2-7; 9 bases match TRBD1. The CDR3 extends over 15 amino acids. Germline V lookup: CDR1 MNHEY, CDR2 SVGAGI. V dropped 5 bases and J dropped 4; count of bases not matched to a gene: 9. The CDR3 region is CASSAAGTGMYEQYF. The CDR3 nucleotides read TGTGCCAGCAGTGCGGCCGGGACAGGGATGTACGAGCAGTACTTC.

V usage is TRBV7-9 and J usage is TRBJ2-2, with D tentatively TRBD1 (5 bases). Per germline, CDR1 SEHNR and CDR2 FQNEAQ (reference sequence). Trimming shortened V by 3 bases and J by 5 bases, and 10 bases separated the two germline ends. There are 14 residues in the CDR3. The CDR3 here is CASSFRDQTGELFF. DNA of the CDR3: TGTGCCAGCAGCTTCAGGGATCAAACCGGGGAGCTGTTTTTT.

The count of this clone is one. The chain combines TRBV2 with TRBJ1-3; no clear D. Trimming cost V 2 bases and J 0 bases, with 8 bases left between them. In germline, CDR1 is SNHLY, CDR2 FYNNEI. This CDR3 has 15 residues. This CDR3 is CASSETLDSGNTIYF. The CDR3 DNA reads as TGTGCCAGCAGTGAAACGCTCGACTCTGGAAACACCATATATTTT.

J is TRBJ1-2 and V is TRBV6-1, with TRBD1 matching 7 bases. The V gene end was trimmed by 11 bases and the J gene end by 14 bases; junction bases not matched to a gene: 14. Germline loops: CDR1 MNHNS, CDR2 SASEGT. The CDR3 loop spans 11 amino acids. The CDR3 DNA follows: TGTGCCCTCCAGAGGGACAGACTTACAACCTTC. The encoded protein is CALQRDRLTTF.

The gene calls are TRBV5-4 and TRBJ1-3; D unresolved. CDR1 is SGHNT, CDR2 YYREEE, per germline (reference sequence). The CDR3 runs to 13 residues. The V and J ends lost 5 bases and 8 bases respectively, with 14 bases between them. CDR3 amino acids: CASSSPARDTIYF. The CDR3, as DNA: TGTGCCAGCAGTTCTCCCGCGCGGGACACCATATATTTT.

The chain combines TRBV10-3 with TRBJ2-7, with D unresolved. Trimming stripped 3 bases from V and 4 bases from J, with 13 bases between. The CDR3 consists of 14 residues. The germline V gene has CDR1 ENHRY and CDR2 SYGVKD. CDR3 bases: TGTGCCATCAGTGAAATGTTAGATAGATACGAGCAGTACTTC. It is translated as CAISEMLDRYEQYF.

In this sample, this clone turned up a few times. The J gene is TRBJ1-2, the V gene TRBV28; a possible D gene is TRBD1 (6 bases). CDR3 length: 13 residues. The V gene's germline CDR1 is MDHEN and CDR2 SYDVKM. The V gene lost 6 bases and the J gene lost 5 bases, with 13 bases spanning the gap. Here the CDR3 reads CASSFGQRYGYTF. The CDR3 DNA follows: TGTGCCAGCAGCTTCGGACAGAGGTATGGCTACACCTTC.

The genes are TRBV7-9 and TRBJ1-1, with D tentatively TRBD1 (5 bases). The germline V and J ends were trimmed by 5 bases and 1 base, with 14 bases remaining between them. The CDR3 is 15 amino acids. CDR1 and CDR2 from the germline V gene are SEHNR and FQNEAQ (reference sequence). CDR3 bases: TGTGCCAGCAGCCCCAGCCGTGGGGGGAACACTGAAGCTTTCTTT. This translates into CASSPSRGGNTEAFF.

This chain connects TRBV15 to TRBJ1-2, with 7 bases matching TRBD1. The CDR3 sequence is 15 residues long. Germline loops: CDR1 LNHNV, CDR2 YYDKDF (reference sequence). The V segment lost 4 bases and the J segment 1 base; nucleotides outside the gene matches: 6. CDR3 loop: CATSIAGTDNYGYTF. CDR3 nucleotide sequence: TGTGCCACCAGCATCGCCGGGACAGATAACTATGGCTACACCTTC. The whole variable domain, remainder taken from reference TRBV15 and TRBJ1-2, is DAMVIQNPRYQVTQFGKPVTLSCSQTLNHNVMYWYQQKSSQAPKLLFHYYDKDFNNEADTPDNFQSRRPNTSFCFLDIRSPGLGDTAMYLCATSIAGTDNYGYTFGSGTRLTVV.

This clone was detected once. This chain joins TRBV30 and TRBJ2-7; no clear D gene. The CDR3 totals 15 residues. V gave up 0 bases and J gave up 0 bases, with 12 bases separating them. Germline CDR1 reads GTSNPN; CDR2 reads SVGIG (reference sequence). The CDR3 region is CAWSVLSLSSYEQYF. CDR3 bases: TGTGCCTGGAGTGTACTGAGCCTTAGCTCCTACGAGCAGTACTTC.

V usage is TRBV6-1 and J usage is TRBJ2-2; D remains ambiguous. Germline-derived CDR1 and CDR2 are MNHNS and SASEGT. This CDR3 comprises 14 residues. Trimming pared 2 bases from V and 5 bases from J, leaving 9 bases between. The DNA for the CDR3 is TGTGCCAGCAGTGAAAGGGTTGGAACCGGGGAGCTGTTTTTT. It specifies CASSERVGTGELFF.

This chain links TRBV20-1 with TRBJ2-1; D may be TRBD2 (5 bases). From germline, CDR1 is DFQATT and CDR2 SNEGSKA (reference sequence). V gave up 6 bases and J gave up 8 bases, with 11 bases separating them. This CDR3 region has 11 residues. For the CDR3, the DNA is TGCAGTGCGAAGGAGGTCCATGAGCAGTTCTTC. As protein: CSAKEVHEQFF.

This clone was picked up one time. The rearrangement uses TRBV30 and TRBJ2-1; D not resolved. Germline CDR1 is GTSNPN and CDR2 is SVGIG (reference sequence). This CDR3 contains 12 residues. Trimming left V 3 bases short and J 7 bases short, with 10 bases between. The CDR3 protein is CAWRGMGNEQFF. The DNA for the CDR3 is TGTGCCTGGAGGGGCATGGGGAATGAGCAGTTCTTC.

The gene calls are TRBV19 and TRBJ1-2; TRBD1 agrees at 7 bases. Germline V lookup: CDR1 LNHDA, CDR2 SQIVND (reference sequence). CDR3 length: 17 amino acids. The V gene end was trimmed by 5 bases and the J gene end by 7 bases; junction bases not matched to a gene: 19. CDR3 sequence (DNA): TGTGCCAGTAGTCTCCGACAGGGAGCGGGCTTACGGGCTGGCTACACCTTC. Protein sequence: CASSLRQGAGLRAGYTF.

The rearrangement joins TRBV28 to TRBJ1-5, with D possibly being TRBD1 (6 bases). The CDR3 has 13 amino acids. From germline, CDR1 is MDHEN and CDR2 SYDVKM. The ends were cut back, 5 bases at V and 4 bases at J, with 9 bases in the middle. CDR3 protein: CASSNQGNQPQHF. CDR3 in DNA: TGTGCCAGCAGTAACCAGGGGAATCAGCCCCAGCATTTT.